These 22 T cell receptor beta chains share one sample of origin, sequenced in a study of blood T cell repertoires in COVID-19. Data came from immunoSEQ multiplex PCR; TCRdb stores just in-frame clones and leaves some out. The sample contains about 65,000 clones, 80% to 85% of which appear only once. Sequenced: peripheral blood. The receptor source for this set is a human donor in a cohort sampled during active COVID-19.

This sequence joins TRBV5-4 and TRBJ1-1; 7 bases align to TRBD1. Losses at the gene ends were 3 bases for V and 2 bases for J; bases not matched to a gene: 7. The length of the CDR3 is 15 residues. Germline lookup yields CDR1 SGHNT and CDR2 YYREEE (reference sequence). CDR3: CASSSPGTVNTEAFF. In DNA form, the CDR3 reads TGTGCCAGCAGCTCCCCCGGGACAGTAAACACTGAAGCTTTCTTT.

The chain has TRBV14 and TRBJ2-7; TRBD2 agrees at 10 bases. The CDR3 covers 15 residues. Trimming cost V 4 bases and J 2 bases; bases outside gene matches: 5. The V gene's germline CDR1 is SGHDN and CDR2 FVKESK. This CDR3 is CASSLWTSGPYEQYF. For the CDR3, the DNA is TGTGCCAGCAGCCTATGGACTAGCGGCCCCTACGAGCAGTACTTC.

The CDR3: CASSLSPRTYSYEQYF. As DNA, the CDR3 is TGTGCCAGCAGTTTATCGCCGAGGACTTACTCCTACGAGCAGTACTTC. This rearrangement joins TRBV27 to TRBJ2-7; tentative D call: TRBD2 (5 bases). The CDR3 spans 16 residues. Looked up from germline, CDR1 is MNHEY and CDR2 is SMNVEV (reference sequence). V lost 0 bases to trimming and J lost 0 bases, with 12 bases between them.

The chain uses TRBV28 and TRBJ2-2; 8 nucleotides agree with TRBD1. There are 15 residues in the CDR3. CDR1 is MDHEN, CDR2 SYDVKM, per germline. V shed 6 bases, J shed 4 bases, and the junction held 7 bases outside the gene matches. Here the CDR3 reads CASSIRTGGTGELFF. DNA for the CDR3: TGTGCCAGCAGCATCAGAACAGGGGGCACCGGGGAGCTGTTTTTT.

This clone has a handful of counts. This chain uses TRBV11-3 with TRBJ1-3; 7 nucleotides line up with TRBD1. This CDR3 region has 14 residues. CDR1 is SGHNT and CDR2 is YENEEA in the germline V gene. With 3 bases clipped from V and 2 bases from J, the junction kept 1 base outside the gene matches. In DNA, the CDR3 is TGTGCCAGCAGCTTCGACAGGGCTGGAAACACCATATATTTT. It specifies CASSFDRAGNTIYF.

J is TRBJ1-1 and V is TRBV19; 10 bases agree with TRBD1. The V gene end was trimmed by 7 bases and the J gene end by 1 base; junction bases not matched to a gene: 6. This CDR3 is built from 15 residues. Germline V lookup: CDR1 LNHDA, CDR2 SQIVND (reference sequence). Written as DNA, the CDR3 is TGTGCCAGTACCCTGGACAGGGGGGGGAACACTGAAGCTTTCTTT. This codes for CASTLDRGGNTEAFF.

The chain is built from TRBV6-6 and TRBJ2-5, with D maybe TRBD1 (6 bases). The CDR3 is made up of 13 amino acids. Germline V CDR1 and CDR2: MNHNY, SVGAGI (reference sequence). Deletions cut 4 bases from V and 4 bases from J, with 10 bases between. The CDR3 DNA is TGTGCCAGCAGTTTTTCCAGGGGAGAGACCCAGTACTTC. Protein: CASSFSRGETQYF.

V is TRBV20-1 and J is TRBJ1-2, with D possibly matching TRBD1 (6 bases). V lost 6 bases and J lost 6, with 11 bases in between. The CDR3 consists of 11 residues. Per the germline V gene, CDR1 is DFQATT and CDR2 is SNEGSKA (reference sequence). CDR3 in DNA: TGCAGTGCGGGGGGGCGAGATGGCTACACCTTC. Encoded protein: CSAGGRDGYTF.

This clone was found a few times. The CDR3 sequence: CASSLSTTGELFF. Written as DNA, the CDR3 is TGTGCCAGCAGCTTATCAACTACCGGGGAGCTGTTTTTT. V and J are TRBV7-3 and TRBJ2-2, with D unresolved. Trimming took 2 bases from V and 5 from J, leaving 6 bases between them. CDR3 length equals 13 residues. CDR1 and CDR2 from the germline V gene are SGHTA and FQGTGA.

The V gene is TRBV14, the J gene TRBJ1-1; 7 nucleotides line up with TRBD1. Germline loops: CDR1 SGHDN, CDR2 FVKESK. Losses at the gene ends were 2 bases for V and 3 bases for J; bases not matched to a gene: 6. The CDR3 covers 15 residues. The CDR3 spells CASSQSWTGDTEAFF. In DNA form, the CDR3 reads TGTGCCAGCAGCCAATCCTGGACAGGAGACACTGAAGCTTTCTTT.

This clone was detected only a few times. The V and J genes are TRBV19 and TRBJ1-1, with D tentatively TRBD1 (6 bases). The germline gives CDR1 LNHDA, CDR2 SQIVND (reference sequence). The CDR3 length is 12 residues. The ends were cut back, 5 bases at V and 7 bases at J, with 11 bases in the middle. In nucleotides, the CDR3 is TGTGCCAGTAGTCTTGGACAGATTGAAGCTTTCTTT. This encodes CASSLGQIEAFF.

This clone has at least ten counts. The CDR3 reads CASAPGGSGYTF. The CDR3 coding sequence is TGTGCCAGCGCCCCGGGTGGGAGCGGCTACACCTTC. This chain links TRBV14 with TRBJ1-2, with D unresolved. Germline CDR1 and CDR2: SGHDN and FVKESK. Trimming removed 8 bases from V and 8 bases from J, with 15 bases in between. CDR3 length: 12 amino acids. The whole variable domain, filled in from reference TRBV14 and TRBJ1-2, reads EAGVTQFPSHSVIEKGQTVTLRCDPISGHDNLYWYRRVMGKEIKFLLHFVKESKQDESGMPNNRFLAERTGGTYSTLKVQPAELEDSGVYFCASAPGGSGYTFGSGTRLTVV.

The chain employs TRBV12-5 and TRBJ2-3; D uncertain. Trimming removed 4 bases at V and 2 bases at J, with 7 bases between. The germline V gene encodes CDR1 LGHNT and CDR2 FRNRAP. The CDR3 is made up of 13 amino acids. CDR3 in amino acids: CASGSILTDTQYF. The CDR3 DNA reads TGTGCTAGTGGTTCGATACTCACAGATACGCAGTATTTT.

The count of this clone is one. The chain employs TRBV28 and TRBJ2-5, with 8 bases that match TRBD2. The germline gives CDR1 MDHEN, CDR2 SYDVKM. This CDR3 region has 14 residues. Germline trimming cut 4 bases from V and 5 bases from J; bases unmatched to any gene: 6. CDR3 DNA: TGTGCCAGCAGTTCCGGGGGGGCCGGGGAGACCCAGTACTTC. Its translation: CASSSGGAGETQYF.

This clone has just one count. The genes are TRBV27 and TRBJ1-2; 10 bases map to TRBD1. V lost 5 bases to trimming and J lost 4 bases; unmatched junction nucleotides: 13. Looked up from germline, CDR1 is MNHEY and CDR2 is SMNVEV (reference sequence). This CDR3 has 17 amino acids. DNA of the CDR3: TGTGCCAGCAGTAGACGGGGACAGGGGTCCCAGAGCTATGGCTACACCTTC. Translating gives CASSRRGQGSQSYGYTF.

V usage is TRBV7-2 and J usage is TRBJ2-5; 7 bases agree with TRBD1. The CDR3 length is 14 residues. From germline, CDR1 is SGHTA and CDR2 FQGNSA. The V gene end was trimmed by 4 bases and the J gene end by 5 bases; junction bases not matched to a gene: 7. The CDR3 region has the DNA TGTGCCAGCAGCTATCGGACAGGATTGGAGACCCAGTACTTC. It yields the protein CASSYRTGLETQYF.

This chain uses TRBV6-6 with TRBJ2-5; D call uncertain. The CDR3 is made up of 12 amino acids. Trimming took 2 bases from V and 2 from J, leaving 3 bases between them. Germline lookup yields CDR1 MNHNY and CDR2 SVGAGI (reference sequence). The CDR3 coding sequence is TGTGCCAGCAGTTACCAACAAGAGACCCAGTACTTC. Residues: CASSYQQETQYF.

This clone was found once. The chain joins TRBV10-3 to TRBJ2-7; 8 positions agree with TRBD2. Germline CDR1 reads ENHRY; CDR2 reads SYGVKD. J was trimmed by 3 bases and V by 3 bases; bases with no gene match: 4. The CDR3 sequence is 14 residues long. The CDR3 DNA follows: TGTGCCATCAGTGACTCCAGCGGGGGCTACGAGCAGTACTTC. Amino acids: CAISDSSGGYEQYF.

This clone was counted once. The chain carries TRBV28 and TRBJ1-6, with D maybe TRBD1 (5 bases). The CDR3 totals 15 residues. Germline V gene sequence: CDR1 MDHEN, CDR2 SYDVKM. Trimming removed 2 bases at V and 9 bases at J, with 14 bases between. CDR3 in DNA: TGTGCCAGCAGTTTACCCGCCGACAGAGGTTCACCCCTCCACTTT. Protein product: CASSLPADRGSPLHF.

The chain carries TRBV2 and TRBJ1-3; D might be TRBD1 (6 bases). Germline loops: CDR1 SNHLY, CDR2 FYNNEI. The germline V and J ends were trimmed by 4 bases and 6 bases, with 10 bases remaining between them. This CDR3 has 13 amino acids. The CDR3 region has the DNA TGTGCCAGCAGTGGGGCAGGGGAAAACACCATATATTTT. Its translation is CASSGAGENTIYF.

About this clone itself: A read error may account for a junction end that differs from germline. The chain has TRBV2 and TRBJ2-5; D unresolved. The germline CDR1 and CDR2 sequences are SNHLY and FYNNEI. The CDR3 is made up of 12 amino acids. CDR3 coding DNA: TGTGCCAGCAGCCTCAGTGCCCTCCCCCAATACTTC. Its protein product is CASSLSALPQYF. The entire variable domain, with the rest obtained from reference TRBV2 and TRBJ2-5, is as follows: EPEVTQTPSHQVTQMGQEVILRCVPISNHLYFYWYRQILGQKVEFLVSFYNNEISEKSEIFDDQFSVERPDGSNFTLKIRSTKLEDSAMYFCASSLSALPQYFGPGTRLLVL.

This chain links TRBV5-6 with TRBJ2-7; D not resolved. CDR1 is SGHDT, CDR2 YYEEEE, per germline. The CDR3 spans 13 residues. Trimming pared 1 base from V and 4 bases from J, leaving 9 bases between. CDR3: CASSLNRGYEQYF. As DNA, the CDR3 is TGTGCCAGCAGCTTGAATCGCGGTTACGAGCAGTACTTC.